Listed here are 29 T cell receptor beta chains from one sample, sequenced in a study of lung T cells in sarcoidosis with Löfgren's syndrome. Each CDR3 protein gets one entry after TCRdb re-called the reads with MiXCR. The table includes 50,000 to 65,000 distinct CDR3 sequences, around 20% detected once. What was sequenced was CD4+ T cells from PBMCs. The receptors were gathered from a human donor with sarcoidosis (Löfgren's syndrome or another form), or a control subject (not recorded which).

The chain couples TRBV2 to TRBJ2-5; possible D gene TRBD2, 5 bases. The CDR3 has 12 amino acids. V lost 2 bases and J 5 bases, leaving 6 bases between the germline ends. CDR1 and CDR2 from the germline V gene are SNHLY and FYNNEI. The CDR3 nucleotides are TGTGCCAGCAGTGAATTAGCGGAGACCCAGTACTTC. Its protein product is CASSELAETQYF.

As to this clonotype: At one end, the junction sequence differs from germline, possibly due to a read error. The genes are TRBV4-1 and TRBJ2-1; 8 positions agree with TRBD1. CDR3 length equals 16 residues. Per germline, CDR1 MGHRA and CDR2 YSYEKL. CDR3 loop: CASSQGRTGTYNAQFF. The CDR3 region has the DNA TGCGCCAGCAGCCAAGGCAGGACAGGGACGTACAATGCGCAGTTCTTC.

This clonotype has a count of ten or more. The gene calls are TRBV20-1 and TRBJ1-4; 7 bases are a match to TRBD1. Germline V lookup: CDR1 DFQATT, CDR2 SNEGSKA (reference sequence). The CDR3 contains 15 residues. V shed 5 bases and J 3 bases; nucleotides not matched to a gene: 9. The chain's CDR3 is CSAPQQGTSNEKLFF. The DNA of the CDR3 is TGCAGTGCTCCTCAACAGGGGACTTCTAATGAAAAACTGTTTTTT.

This clonotype was observed many times. The chain recombines TRBV7-9 with TRBJ1-1, with TRBD1 identical over 7 bases. This CDR3 spans 17 amino acids. Germline V gives CDR1 SEHNR, CDR2 FQNEAQ (reference sequence). V shed 5 bases and J 0 bases; nucleotides not matched to a gene: 12. CDR3 sequence (DNA): TGTGCCAGCAGCCAATCCGCCGCGACAGGGTTGAACACTGAAGCTTTCTTT. Translated, it gives CASSQSAATGLNTEAFF. Full variable domain (rest looked up from reference TRBV7-9 and TRBJ1-1): DTGVSQNPRHKITKRGQNVTFRCDPISEHNRLYWYRQTLGQGPEFLTYFQNEAQLEKSRLLSDRFSAERPKGSFSTLEIQRTEQGDSAMYLCASSQSAATGLNTEAFFGQGTRLTVV.

Ten or more counts support this clonotype. The chain has TRBV12-3 or TRBV12-4 and TRBJ1-5; D remains unclear. The CDR3 totals 11 residues. The ends were cut back, 3 bases at V and 4 bases at J, with 1 base in the middle. Written as DNA, the CDR3 is TGTGCCAGCAGTTTGAATCAGCCCCAGCATTTT. Translating gives CASSLNQPQHF.

This rearrangement joins TRBV10-3 to TRBJ2-1, with 7 bases aligning to TRBD2. This CDR3 contains 16 residues. The trim removed 6 bases at V and 9 bases at J, leaving 17 bases unmatched. Looked up from germline, CDR1 is ENHRY and CDR2 is SYGVKD. The DNA for the CDR3 is TGTGCCATCAGCGGGGAGGGACGACTCAGATATGGTGAGCAGTTCTTC. This gives the protein CAISGEGRLRYGEQFF.

Notes on this clonotype: Since no conserved phenylalanine or tryptophan closes the CDR3, a read error is the likely cause. The rearrangement joins TRBV19 to TRBJ1-5; D unclear. Per germline, CDR1 LNHDA and CDR2 SQIVND (reference sequence). This CDR3 is built from 17 residues. Between the trimmed V and J ends, which lost 5 bases and 2 bases, there was a span of 19 bases. CDR3 DNA sequence: TGTGCCAGTAGTCCTCGTAGTGGACCTCCCGGCAATCAGCCCCAGCATTCT. Its translation: CASSPRSGPPGNQPQHS.

This clonotype was observed at least ten times. V usage is TRBV20-1 and J usage is TRBJ1-5; tentatively, D is TRBD1 (5 bases). Between the trimmed V and J ends, which lost 4 bases and 6 bases, there was a span of 13 bases. CDR3 length equals 13 residues. Germline V CDR1 and CDR2: DFQATT, SNEGSKA (reference sequence). The CDR3 region has the DNA TGCAGTGCTACCTCCCAGGGTGGTCAGCCCCAGCATTTT. It codes for CSATSQGGQPQHF.

Worth noting for this clonotype: A much larger clone lies one base from this, so it may be a read error. V usage is TRBV7-2 and J usage is TRBJ1-5, with TRBD1 matching 7 bases. Germline-derived CDR1 and CDR2 are SGHTA and FQGNSA. There are 15 residues in the CDR3. V trimming: 4 bases; J trimming: 2 bases; junction bases outside the gene matches: 5. The CDR3 nucleotides read TGTGCCAGCAGCTCGACAGGGAAGGGCAATCAGCCCCAGCATTTT. This sequence encodes CASSSTGKGNQPQHF.

For this clonotype: This could be a read error, since a much larger clone is one nucleotide away. J is TRBJ1-1 and V is TRBV6-2 or TRBV6-3, with 7 bases that match TRBD1. The CDR3 is 14 residues long. The germline gives CDR1 MNHEY, CDR2 SVGEGT. Here the CDR3 reads CASSVGTANTVAFF. The DNA for the CDR3 is TGTGCCAGCAGTGTAGGGACAGCGAACACTGTAGCTTTCTTT.

Details on this clonotype: An end of the junction does not agree with germline; a read error may underlie this. This chain connects TRBV28 to TRBJ2-1; 9 positions match TRBD1. Germline assignment: CDR1 MDHEN and CDR2 SYDVKM. The CDR3 spans 15 residues. The CDR3 here is CTSSSSGTGRDEQFF. DNA for the CDR3: TGTACCAGCAGCTCATCCGGGACAGGGCGTGATGAGCAGTTCTTC.

Notes on this clonotype: A read error may be the cause here, since a much bigger clone is one base away. The chain recombines TRBV6-5 with TRBJ2-3; perhaps TRBD2 as D (5 bases). The CDR3 contains 15 residues. Between the trimmed V and J ends, which lost 7 bases and 7 bases, there was a span of 21 bases. Germline loops: CDR1 MNHEY, CDR2 SVGAGI. CDR3 protein: CASTAVGPAANTQYF. The CDR3 DNA is TGTGCCAGCACCGCCGTCGGACCAGCGGCCAATACGCAGTATTTT.

This clonotype came up many times. The chain recombines TRBV28 with TRBJ1-2; 7 bases are shared with TRBD1. Germline V gene sequence: CDR1 MDHEN, CDR2 SYDVKM. This CDR3 spans 12 amino acids. Germline trimming cut 10 bases from V and 4 bases from J; bases unmatched to any gene: 6. In nucleotides, the CDR3 is TGTGCCATCGCCGACAGGGTCTATGGCTACACCTTC. Protein product: CAIADRVYGYTF.

Points on this clonotype: A much larger clone lies a single base off, so this may be a read error. The chain couples TRBV7-2 to TRBJ2-5; D ambiguous. CDR1 and CDR2 from the germline V gene are SGHTA and FQGNSA. Trimming took 0 bases from V and 5 from J, leaving 7 bases between them. This CDR3 is 13 amino acids long. The CDR3 bases are TGTGCCAGCAGCTTAGCCGATCCGGAGACCCAGTACTTC. It translates to CASSLADPETQYF. Looking up the rest from reference TRBV7-2 and TRBJ2-5 gives the full variable domain: GAGVSQSPSNKVTEKGKDVELRCDPISGHTALYWYRQSLGQGLEFLIYFQGNSAPDKSGLPSDRFSAERTGGSVSTLTIQRTQQEDSAVYLCASSLADPETQYFGPGTRLLVL.

At least ten counts were recorded for this clonotype. The chain combines TRBV12-3 or TRBV12-4 with TRBJ2-5, with D unclear. Trimming shortened V by 3 bases and J by 3 bases, and 8 bases separated the two germline ends. The CDR3 runs to 13 residues. CDR3 nucleotides: TGTGCCAGCAGTTTCCGACTGGAAGAGACCCAGTACTTC. Translating gives CASSFRLEETQYF.

The chain joins TRBV13 to TRBJ1-5, with TRBD1 matching over 8 bases. CDR3 length: 18 residues. CDR1 and CDR2 from the germline V gene are PRHDT and FYEKMQ (reference sequence). V was pared by 5 bases and J by 1 base, with 13 bases of the junction left unmatched. The CDR3 nucleotides read TGTGCCAGCAGCGCTAGGCGACAGGGGATGAGGAGCAATCAGCCCCAGCATTTT. Translating gives CASSARRQGMRSNQPQHF.

This clonotype was detected ten times or more. The chain has TRBV12-3 or TRBV12-4 and TRBJ2-1; D gene ambiguous. The CDR3 has 15 amino acids. V lost 1 base to trimming and J lost 3 bases, with 10 bases between them. CDR3 nucleotides: TGTGCCAGCAGTTTAGAGGCGACAAGCTACAATGAGCAGTTCTTC. Its translation is CASSLEATSYNEQFF.

The table lists this clonotype with a count of one. It is likely a read error, because the conserved phenylalanine at the end of the CDR3 is missing. The V call is TRBV12-3 or TRBV12-4, the J call TRBJ1-2, with D possibly matching TRBD1 (6 bases). This CDR3 has 15 residues. V dropped 6 bases and J dropped 5 bases, with 19 bases sitting between them. CDR3 sequence reads: CASSPTGLVRYGYTL. The CDR3 DNA reads as TGTGCCAGCAGCCCCACAGGGTTGGTTAGGTATGGCTACACCTTA.

The gene calls are TRBV5-8 and TRBJ1-2; D possibly corresponds to TRBD1 (6 bases). Germline loops: CDR1 SGHTS, CDR2 YDEGEE. CDR3 length equals 17 residues. V shed 0 bases and J shed 8 bases, with 23 bases lying between them. The CDR3, as DNA: TGTGCCAGCAGCTTGGCTAAACCGAACAGGGCAGTCTACGGCTACACCTTC. Protein sequence: CASSLAKPNRAVYGYTF.

This clonotype came up many times. This chain uses TRBV20-1 with TRBJ2-7; either TRBD1 or TRBD2 may supply D (6 bases each). Germline values: CDR1 DFQATT, CDR2 SNEGSKA (reference sequence). Deletions cut 0 bases from V and 2 bases from J, with 11 bases between. This CDR3 has 14 residues. CDR3 sequence: CSARDGGLTYEQYV. The CDR3 DNA reads as TGCAGTGCTAGAGATGGGGGGCTAACCTACGAGCAGTACGTC.

V gene TRBV29-1 combines with J gene TRBJ2-5; 11 nucleotides match TRBD2. Germline loops: CDR1 SQVTM, CDR2 ANQGSEA. CDR3 length: 14 residues. V was clipped by 6 bases and J by 5 bases; unmatched bases: 8. For the CDR3, the DNA is TGCAGCGTCCTAGTAGCGGGAGGGGTTGAGACCCAGTACTTC. Translation: CSVLVAGGVETQYF.

This clonotype showed up just a few times. This chain connects TRBV18 to TRBJ1-2; D is undetermined. CDR1 is KGHSH and CDR2 is LQKENI in the germline V gene. This CDR3 has 12 residues. The V and J ends lost 3 bases and 7 bases respectively, with 9 bases between them. The CDR3 is CASSPDITGYTF. Written as DNA, the CDR3 is TGTGCCAGCTCACCGGATATAACTGGCTACACCTTC.

In its sample, this clonotype ranks as medium-sized (0.01 to 0.1%). This chain connects TRBV20-1 to TRBJ1-2; TRBD1 agrees at 7 bases. The CDR3 contains 12 residues. Germline V gives CDR1 DFQATT, CDR2 SNEGSKA (reference sequence). V dropped 5 bases and J dropped 4; count of bases not matched to a gene: 4. The CDR3 coding sequence is TGCAGTGCTCAACAGGGGACCTATGGCTACACCTTC. Its translation is CSAQQGTYGYTF.

This clonotype was picked up many times. The J gene is TRBJ2-3, the V gene TRBV20-1; D gene unclear. CDR1 is DFQATT and CDR2 is SNEGSKA in the germline V gene (reference sequence). The CDR3 totals 15 residues. V lost 5 bases, J lost 1 base, and 16 bases lay in between. As DNA, the CDR3 is TGCAGTGCTCCTACCCCGACCGATCGCACAGATACGCAGTATTTT. Amino acid sequence: CSAPTPTDRTDTQYF.

This clonotype was found many times. The rearrangement links TRBV20-1 to TRBJ2-1, with 7 bases aligning to TRBD2. V lost 5 bases, J lost 6 bases, and 13 bases stayed unmatched. The CDR3 is made up of 15 amino acids. Germline CDR1 is DFQATT and CDR2 is SNEGSKA (reference sequence). CDR3 nucleotides: TGCAGTGCTCCGACCGGGACTACCAGGTCCAATGAGCAGTTCTTC. Encoded protein: CSAPTGTTRSNEQFF.

This clonotype was seen ten or more times. This chain links TRBV4-3 with TRBJ2-7; tentatively, D is TRBD1 (5 bases). This CDR3 has 14 amino acids. V dropped 4 bases and J dropped 2 bases, with 12 bases sitting between them. Looked up from germline, CDR1 is LGHNA and CDR2 is YSLEER. The CDR3: CASSPEQGPYEQYF. DNA of the CDR3: TGCGCCAGCAGCCCTGAGCAGGGCCCCTACGAGCAGTACTTC.

This clonotype was seen at least ten times. This sequence joins TRBV18 and TRBJ1-1; D remains ambiguous. The germline V and J ends were trimmed by 6 bases and 0 bases, with 8 bases remaining between them. This CDR3 is built from 13 residues. Germline-derived CDR1 and CDR2 are KGHSH and LQKENI. For the CDR3, the DNA is TGTGCCAGCTCCCCGACACTGAACACTGAAGCTTTCTTT. Protein product: CASSPTLNTEAFF. Full variable domain (missing parts from reference TRBV18 and TRBJ1-1): NAGVMQNPRHLVRRRGQEARLRCSPMKGHSHVYWYRQLPEEGLKFMVYLQKENIIDESGMPKERFSAEFPKEGPSILRIQQVVRGDSAAYFCASSPTLNTEAFFGQGTRLTVV.

Regarding this clonotype: No conserved phenylalanine or tryptophan ends this CDR3, so it is likely a read error. The chain couples TRBV11-2 to TRBJ2-2; D is unresolved. The CDR3 extends over 15 amino acids. Germline values: CDR1 SGHAT, CDR2 FQNNGV. The V gene lost 5 bases and the J gene lost 1 base, with 11 bases spanning the gap. CDR3: CASSRSNLNTGELFL. The CDR3 DNA reads as TGTGCCAGCAGCCGTTCTAATTTGAACACCGGGGAGCTGTTTCTT.

The V and J genes are TRBV10-3 and TRBJ1-4; 9 nucleotides align to TRBD1. Trimming removed 6 bases from V and 7 bases from J; junction bases left unmatched: 6. There are 14 residues in the CDR3. CDR1 is ENHRY, CDR2 SYGVKD, per germline. The CDR3 bases are TGTGCCATCAGGGCCGGGACAGGGAGTGAAAAACTGTTTTTT. It yields the protein CAIRAGTGSEKLFF.